These 2 T cell receptor beta chains were sequenced from one sample in a study of blood T cell repertoires in COVID-19. Generated by immunoSEQ multiplex PCR, the TCRdb table keeps only in-frame clones and is missing some. The sample records 15,000 to 20,000 clones, around 91% being singletons. Source material: peripheral blood. The receptors shown here come from a human donor in a cohort sampled during active COVID-19.

This clone was found once. The chain joins TRBV7-6 to TRBJ2-1; D is perhaps TRBD2 (5 bases). The V gene lost 1 base and the J gene lost 3 bases, with 7 bases spanning the gap. Germline V gives CDR1 SGHVS, CDR2 FNYEAQ. There are 14 residues in the CDR3. The CDR3 loop reads CASSLDGVYNEQFF. CDR3 coding DNA: TGTGCCAGCAGCTTAGACGGGGTCTACAATGAGCAGTTCTTC.

The CDR3 region has the DNA TGCAGTGCTAGTAATCTTGAGCAGTTCTTC. Its protein is CSASNLEQFF. The chain carries TRBV20-1 and TRBJ2-1; no definite D call. V was clipped by 3 bases and J by 9 bases, with 6 bases between them. There are 10 residues in the CDR3. Per the germline V gene, CDR1 is DFQATT and CDR2 is SNEGSKA (reference sequence).